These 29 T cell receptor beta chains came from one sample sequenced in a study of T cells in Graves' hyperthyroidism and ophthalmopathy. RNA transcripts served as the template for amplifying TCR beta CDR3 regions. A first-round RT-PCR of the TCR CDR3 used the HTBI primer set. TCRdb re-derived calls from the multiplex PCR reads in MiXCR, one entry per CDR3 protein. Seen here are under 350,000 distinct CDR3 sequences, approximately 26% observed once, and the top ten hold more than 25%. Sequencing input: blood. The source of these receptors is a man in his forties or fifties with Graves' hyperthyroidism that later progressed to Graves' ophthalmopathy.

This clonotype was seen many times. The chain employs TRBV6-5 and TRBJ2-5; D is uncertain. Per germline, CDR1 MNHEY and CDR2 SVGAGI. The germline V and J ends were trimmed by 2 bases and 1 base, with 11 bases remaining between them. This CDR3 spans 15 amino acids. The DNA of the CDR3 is TGTGCCAGCAGTTACGGGGTTGGCGGCCAAGAGACCCAGTACTTC. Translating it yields CASSYGVGGQETQYF.

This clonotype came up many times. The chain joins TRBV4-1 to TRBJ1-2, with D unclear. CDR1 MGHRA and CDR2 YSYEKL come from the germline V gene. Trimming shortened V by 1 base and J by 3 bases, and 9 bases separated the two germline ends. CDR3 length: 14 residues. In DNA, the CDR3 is TGCGCCAGCAGCCAAGGTTACGGGGACTATGGCTACACCTTC. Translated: CASSQGYGDYGYTF.

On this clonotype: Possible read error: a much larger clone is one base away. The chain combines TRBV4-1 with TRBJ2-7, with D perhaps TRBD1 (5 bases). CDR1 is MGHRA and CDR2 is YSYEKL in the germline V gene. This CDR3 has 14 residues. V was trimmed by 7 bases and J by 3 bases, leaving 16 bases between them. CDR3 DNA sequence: TGCGCCAGCAACCGAGTTTCACAGGTCTACGAGCAGTACTTC. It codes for CASNRVSQVYEQYF.

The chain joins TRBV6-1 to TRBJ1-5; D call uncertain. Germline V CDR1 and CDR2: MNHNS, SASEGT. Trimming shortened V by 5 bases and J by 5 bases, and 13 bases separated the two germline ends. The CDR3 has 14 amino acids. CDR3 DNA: TGTGCCAGCAGTCCCACTGAGAGTGATCAGCCCCAGCATTTT. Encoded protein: CASSPTESDQPQHF.

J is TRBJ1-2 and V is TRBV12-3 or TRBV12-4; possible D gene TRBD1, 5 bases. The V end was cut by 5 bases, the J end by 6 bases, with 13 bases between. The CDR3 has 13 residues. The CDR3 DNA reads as TGTGCCAGCAGTCCACAGGATTCAGATGGCTACACCTTC. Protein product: CASSPQDSDGYTF.

The CDR3 nucleotides are TGTGCCAGCACCCCGTCAGTCTTAGGTCAGCCCCAGCATTTT. As protein: CASTPSVLGQPQHF. The chain couples TRBV12-3 or TRBV12-4 to TRBJ1-5; D ambiguous. V was clipped by 7 bases and J by 6 bases, with 16 bases between them. CDR3 length equals 14 residues.

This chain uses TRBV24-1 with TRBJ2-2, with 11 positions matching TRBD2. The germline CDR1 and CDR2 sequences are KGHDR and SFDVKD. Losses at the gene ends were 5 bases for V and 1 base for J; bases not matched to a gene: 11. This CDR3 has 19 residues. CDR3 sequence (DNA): TGTGCCACCAGTGGCGTCCCGGGACTAGCGGAGCAGAACACCGGGGAGCTGTTTTTT. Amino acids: CATSGVPGLAEQNTGELFF.

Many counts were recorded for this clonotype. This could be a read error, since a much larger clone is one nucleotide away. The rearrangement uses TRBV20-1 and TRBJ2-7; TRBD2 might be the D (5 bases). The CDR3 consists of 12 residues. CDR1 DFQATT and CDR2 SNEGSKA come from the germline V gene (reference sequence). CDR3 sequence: CSATADTYGQYF. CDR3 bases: TGCAGTGCTACAGCGGATACCTACGGGCAGTACTTC.

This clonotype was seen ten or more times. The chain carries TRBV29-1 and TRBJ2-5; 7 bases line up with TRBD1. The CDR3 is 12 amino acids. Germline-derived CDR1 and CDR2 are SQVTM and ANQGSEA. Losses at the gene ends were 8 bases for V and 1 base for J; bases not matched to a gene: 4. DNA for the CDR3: TGCAGCTCTGGACAGGCCCAAGAGACCCAGTACTTC. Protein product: CSSGQAQETQYF.

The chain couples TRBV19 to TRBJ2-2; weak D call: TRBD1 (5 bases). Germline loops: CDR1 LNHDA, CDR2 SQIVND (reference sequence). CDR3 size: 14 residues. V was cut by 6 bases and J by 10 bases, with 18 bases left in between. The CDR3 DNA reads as TGTGCCAGTAGCATCGGGTCAGGGATTGCGGAGCTGTTTTTT. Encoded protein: CASSIGSGIAELFF. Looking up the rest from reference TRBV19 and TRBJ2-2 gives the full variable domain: DGGITQSPKYLFRKEGQNVTLSCEQNLNHDAMYWYRQDPGQGLRLIYYSQIVNDFQKGDIAEGYSVSREKKESFPLTVTSAQKNPTAFYLCASSIGSGIAELFFGEGSRLTVL.

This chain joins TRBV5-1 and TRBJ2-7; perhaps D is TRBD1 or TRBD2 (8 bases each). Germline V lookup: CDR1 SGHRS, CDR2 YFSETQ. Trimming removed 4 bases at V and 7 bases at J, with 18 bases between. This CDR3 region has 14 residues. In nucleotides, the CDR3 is TGCGCCAGCAGCAAAGACAGGGGCGGGGGGGAGCAGTACTTC. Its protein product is CASSKDRGGGEQYF.

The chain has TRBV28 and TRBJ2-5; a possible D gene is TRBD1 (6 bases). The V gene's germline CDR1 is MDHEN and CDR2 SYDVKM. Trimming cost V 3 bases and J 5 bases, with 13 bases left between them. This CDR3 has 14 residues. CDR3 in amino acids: CASSFPAGEETQYF. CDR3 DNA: TGTGCCAGCAGTTTTCCCGCAGGGGAGGAGACCCAGTACTTC. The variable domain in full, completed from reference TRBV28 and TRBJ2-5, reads DVKVTQSSRYLVKRTGEKVFLECVQDMDHENMFWYRQDPGLGLRLIYFSYDVKMKEKGDIPEGYSVSREKKERFSLILESASTNQTSMYLCASSFPAGEETQYFGPGTRLLVL.

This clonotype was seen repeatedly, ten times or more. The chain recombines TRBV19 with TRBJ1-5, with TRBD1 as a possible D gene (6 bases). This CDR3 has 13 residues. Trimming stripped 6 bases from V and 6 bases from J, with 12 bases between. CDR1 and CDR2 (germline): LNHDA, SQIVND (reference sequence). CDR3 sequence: CASSHRVGQPQHF. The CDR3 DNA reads TGTGCCAGTAGCCACAGGGTCGGTCAGCCCCAGCATTTT.

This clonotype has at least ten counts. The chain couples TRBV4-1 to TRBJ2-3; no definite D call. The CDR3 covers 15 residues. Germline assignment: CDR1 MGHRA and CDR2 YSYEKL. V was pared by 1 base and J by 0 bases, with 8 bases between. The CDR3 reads CASSQVVPSTDTQYF. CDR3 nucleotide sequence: TGCGCCAGCAGCCAAGTGGTCCCGAGCACAGATACGCAGTATTTT.

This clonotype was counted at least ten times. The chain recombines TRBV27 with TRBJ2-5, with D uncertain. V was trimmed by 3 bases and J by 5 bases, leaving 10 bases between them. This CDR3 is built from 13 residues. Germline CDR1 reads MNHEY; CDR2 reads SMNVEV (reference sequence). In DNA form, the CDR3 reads TGTGCCAGCAGTTTGGGAAGTGGGGAGACCCAGTACTTC. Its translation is CASSLGSGETQYF.

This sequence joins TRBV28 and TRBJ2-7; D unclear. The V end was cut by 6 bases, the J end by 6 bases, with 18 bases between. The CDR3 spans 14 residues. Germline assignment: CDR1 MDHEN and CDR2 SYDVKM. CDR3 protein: CASSSPQLTREQYF. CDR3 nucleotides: TGTGCCAGCAGCTCGCCCCAGCTGACACGCGAGCAGTACTTC.

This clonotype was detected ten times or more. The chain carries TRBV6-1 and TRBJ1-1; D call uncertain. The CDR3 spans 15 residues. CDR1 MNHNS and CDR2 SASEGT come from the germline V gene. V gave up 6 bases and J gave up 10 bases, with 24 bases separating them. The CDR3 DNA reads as TGTGCCAGCAGAGGCAACCGGGCCTTGCCCGACGCAGCTTTCTTT. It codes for CASRGNRALPDAAFF.

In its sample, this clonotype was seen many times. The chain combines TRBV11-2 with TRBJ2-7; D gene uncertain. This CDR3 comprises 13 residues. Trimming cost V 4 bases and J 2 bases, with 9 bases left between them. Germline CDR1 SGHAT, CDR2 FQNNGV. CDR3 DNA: TGTGCCAGCAGCTACTCACAAACCTACGAGCAGTACTTC. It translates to CASSYSQTYEQYF.

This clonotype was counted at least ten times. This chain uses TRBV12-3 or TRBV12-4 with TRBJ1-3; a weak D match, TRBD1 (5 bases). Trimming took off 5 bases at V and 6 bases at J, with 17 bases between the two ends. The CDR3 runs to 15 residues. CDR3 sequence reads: CASSQLDGGQNTIYF. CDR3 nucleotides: TGTGCCAGCAGTCAACTGGACGGAGGACAAAACACCATATATTTT.

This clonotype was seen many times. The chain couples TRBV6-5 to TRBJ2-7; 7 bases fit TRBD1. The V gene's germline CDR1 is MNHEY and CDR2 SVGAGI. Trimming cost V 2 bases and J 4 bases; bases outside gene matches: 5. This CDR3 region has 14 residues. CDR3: CASSYGDREYEQYF. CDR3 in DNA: TGTGCCAGCAGTTACGGAGACAGGGAGTACGAGCAGTACTTC.

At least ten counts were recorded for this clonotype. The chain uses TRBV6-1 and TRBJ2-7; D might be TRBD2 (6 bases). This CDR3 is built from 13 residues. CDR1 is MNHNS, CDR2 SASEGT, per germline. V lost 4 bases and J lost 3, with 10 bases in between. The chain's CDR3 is CASSGRENYEQYF. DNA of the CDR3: TGTGCCAGCAGTGGGCGGGAAAACTACGAGCAGTACTTC.

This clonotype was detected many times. CDR3 nucleotide sequence: TGTGCCACCACCAGCGGGCTGGGGGAGACCCAGTACTTC. Protein product: CATTSGLGETQYF. This chain uses TRBV24-1 with TRBJ2-5, with D possibly matching TRBD2 (6 bases). V dropped 8 bases and J dropped 5 bases, with 14 bases sitting between them. The CDR3 extends over 13 amino acids. Per germline, CDR1 KGHDR and CDR2 SFDVKD.

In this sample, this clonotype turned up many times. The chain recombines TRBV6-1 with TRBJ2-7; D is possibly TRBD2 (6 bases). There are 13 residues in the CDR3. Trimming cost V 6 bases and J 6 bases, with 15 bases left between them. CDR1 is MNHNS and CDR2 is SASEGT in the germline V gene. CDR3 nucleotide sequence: TGTGCCAGCAGACCCCCCCTGGGAGGCGAGCAGTACTTC. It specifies CASRPPLGGEQYF.

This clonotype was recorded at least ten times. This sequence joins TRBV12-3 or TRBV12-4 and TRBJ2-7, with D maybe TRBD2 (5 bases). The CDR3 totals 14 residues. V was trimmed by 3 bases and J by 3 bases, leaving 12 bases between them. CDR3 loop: CASSFRGFSYEQYF. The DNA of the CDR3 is TGTGCCAGCAGTTTTCGGGGATTTAGCTACGAGCAGTACTTC.

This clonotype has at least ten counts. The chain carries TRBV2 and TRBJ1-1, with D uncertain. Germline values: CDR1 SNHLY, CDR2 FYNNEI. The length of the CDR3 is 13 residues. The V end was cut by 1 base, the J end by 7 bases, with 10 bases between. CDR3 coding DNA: TGTGCCAGCAGTGAAGTTAGGCGAAATGAAGCTTTCTTT. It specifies CASSEVRRNEAFF.

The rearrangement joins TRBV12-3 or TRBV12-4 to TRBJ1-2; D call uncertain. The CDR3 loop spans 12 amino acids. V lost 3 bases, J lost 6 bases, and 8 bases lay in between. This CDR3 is CASSFMGNGYTF. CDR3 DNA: TGTGCCAGCAGTTTCATGGGAAATGGCTACACCTTC.

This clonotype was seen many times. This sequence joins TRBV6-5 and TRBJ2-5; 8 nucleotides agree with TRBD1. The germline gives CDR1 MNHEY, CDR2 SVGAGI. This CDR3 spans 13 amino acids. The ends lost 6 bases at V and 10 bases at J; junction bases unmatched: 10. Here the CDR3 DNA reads TGTGCCAGCAGCGCCGACAGGGGTGGAGACCAGTACTTC. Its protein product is CASSADRGGDQYF.

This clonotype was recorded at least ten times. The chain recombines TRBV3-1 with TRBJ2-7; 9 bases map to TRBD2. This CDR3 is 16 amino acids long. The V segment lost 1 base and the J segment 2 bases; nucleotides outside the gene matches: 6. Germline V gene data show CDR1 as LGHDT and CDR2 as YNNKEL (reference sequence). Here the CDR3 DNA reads TGTGCCAGCAGCCAAGGGGCTAGCGGGACAACCTACGAGCAGTACTTC. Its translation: CASSQGASGTTYEQYF.

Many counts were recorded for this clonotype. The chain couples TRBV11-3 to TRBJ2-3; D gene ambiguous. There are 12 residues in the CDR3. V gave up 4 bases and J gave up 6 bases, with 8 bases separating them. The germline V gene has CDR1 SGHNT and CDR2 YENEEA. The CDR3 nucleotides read TGTGCCAGCAGCTCGTCCTCGGATACGCAGTATTTT. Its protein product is CASSSSSDTQYF.